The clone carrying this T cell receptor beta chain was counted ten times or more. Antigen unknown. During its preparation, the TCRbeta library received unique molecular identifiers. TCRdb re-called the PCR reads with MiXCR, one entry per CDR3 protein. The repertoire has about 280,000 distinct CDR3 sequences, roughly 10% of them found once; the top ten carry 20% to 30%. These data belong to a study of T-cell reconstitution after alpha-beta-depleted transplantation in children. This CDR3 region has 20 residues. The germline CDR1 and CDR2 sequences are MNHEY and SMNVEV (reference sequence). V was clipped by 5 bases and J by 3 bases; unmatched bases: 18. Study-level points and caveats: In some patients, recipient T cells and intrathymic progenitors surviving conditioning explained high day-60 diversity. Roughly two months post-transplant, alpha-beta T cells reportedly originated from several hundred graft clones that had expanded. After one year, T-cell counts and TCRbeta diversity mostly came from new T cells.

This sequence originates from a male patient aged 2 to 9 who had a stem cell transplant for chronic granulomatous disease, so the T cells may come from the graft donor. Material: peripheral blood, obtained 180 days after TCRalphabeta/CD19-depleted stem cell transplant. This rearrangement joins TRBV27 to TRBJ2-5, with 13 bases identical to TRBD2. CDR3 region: CASSALSTGTSGISEETQYF. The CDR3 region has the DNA TGTGCCAGCAGTGCCTTATCTACGGGGACTAGCGGGATTTCCGAAGAGACCCAGTACTTC.